These 9 T cell receptor beta chains were all obtained from the same sample, sequenced in a study of STAT5B mutations in CD4+ large granular lymphocyte leukemia. Using immunoSEQ multiplex PCR, the repertoire was profiled, and TCRdb retains in-frame clones only, with some absent. The sample yields tens of thousands of clones, over 65% seen once. The sequenced material came from CD4+ T cells from blood buffy coats. These receptors were collected from a human donor in good health.

This clone was seen only a few times. J is TRBJ1-3 and V is TRBV7-8; D gene unclear. V was pared by 5 bases and J by 1 base, with 9 bases between. The CDR3 is 14 residues long. Germline values: CDR1 SGHVS, CDR2 FQNEAQ. CDR3 in amino acids: CASSPRGSGNTIYF. The DNA for the CDR3 is TGTGCCAGCAGCCCGCGGGGTTCTGGAAACACCATATATTTT.

This clone was counted only a few times. The chain is built from TRBV4-1 and TRBJ1-5, with D perhaps TRBD1 (5 bases). The germline gives CDR1 MGHRA, CDR2 YSYEKL. The CDR3 has 15 amino acids. Trimming removed 0 bases from V and 1 base from J, with 7 bases in between. Here the CDR3 reads CASSQDGGSNQPQHF. Here the CDR3 DNA reads TGCGCCAGCAGCCAAGATGGGGGGAGCAATCAGCCCCAGCATTTT.

This chain links TRBV6-6 with TRBJ2-3, with 9 bases matching TRBD2. Per germline, CDR1 MNHNY and CDR2 SVGAGI (reference sequence). Losses at the gene ends were 4 bases for V and 4 bases for J; bases not matched to a gene: 9. The length of the CDR3 is 16 residues. CDR3 sequence: CASSWQQAGGSDTQYF. As DNA, the CDR3 is TGTGCCAGCAGTTGGCAGCAAGCGGGGGGATCAGATACGCAGTATTTT.

This sequence joins TRBV7-9 and TRBJ1-5, with D perhaps matching TRBD1 (5 bases). CDR3 length equals 16 residues. Germline V lookup: CDR1 SEHNR, CDR2 FQNEAQ (reference sequence). V lost 7 bases, J lost 2 bases, and 18 bases lay in between. The CDR3 region has the DNA TGTGCCAGCAATCTTAGGTGGGGGTCTGGCAATCAGCCCCAGCATTTT. It translates to CASNLRWGSGNQPQHF.

The chain carries TRBV10-3 and TRBJ1-2; perhaps TRBD1 as D (6 bases). Deletions cut 8 bases from V and 0 bases from J, with 19 bases between. The CDR3 spans 16 residues. Germline CDR1 and CDR2: ENHRY and SYGVKD. This CDR3 reads CAILPTAGGPNYGYTF. The CDR3 DNA reads as TGTGCCATCTTACCAACAGCGGGGGGGCCTAACTATGGCTACACCTTC.

V is TRBV27 and J is TRBJ1-4; perhaps TRBD1 as D (5 bases). The CDR3 runs 16 residues. V was trimmed by 4 bases and J by 6 bases, leaving 18 bases between them. Germline loops: CDR1 MNHEY, CDR2 SMNVEV (reference sequence). This CDR3 is CASSSGWGRVDEKLFF. CDR3 in DNA: TGTGCCAGCAGTTCGGGGTGGGGCAGGGTGGATGAAAAACTGTTTTTT.

A single count supports this clone. The chain recombines TRBV7-6 with TRBJ2-1; TRBD2 matches at 10 bases. Germline V gene data show CDR1 as SGHVS and CDR2 as FNYEAQ. CDR3 length: 15 amino acids. Losses at the gene ends were 1 base for V and 8 bases for J; bases not matched to a gene: 5. In DNA form, the CDR3 reads TGTGCCAGCAGCTTAGACGAGCGGGGGGGCTATGAGCAGTTCTTC. Its translation: CASSLDERGGYEQFF.

V is TRBV5-1 and J is TRBJ2-7; tentatively, D is TRBD1 (6 bases). The germline CDR1 and CDR2 sequences are SGHRS and YFSETQ. The CDR3 loop spans 15 amino acids. Trimming took 4 bases from V and 2 from J, leaving 16 bases between them. The CDR3 DNA sequence: TGCGCCAGCAGCCCCGAGCAGACAGGTCCCTACGAGCAGTACTTC. Residues: CASSPEQTGPYEQYF.

This clone was counted between two and nine times. The CDR3 is CASSPQQGGAGDTQYF. CDR3 bases: TGTGCCAGCAGCCCTCAACAGGGAGGGGCAGGAGATACGCAGTATTTT. The V and J genes are TRBV5-6 and TRBJ2-3; the D gene is possibly TRBD2 (7 bases). Deletions cut 4 bases from V and 5 bases from J, with 20 bases between. In germline, CDR1 is SGHDT, CDR2 YYEEEE. There are 16 residues in the CDR3.